The rows below give T cell receptor beta chains drawn from one sample of a study of response to subunit inactivated influenza vaccine. Each CDR3 protein is one row after TCRdb ran MiXCR on the RT-PCR reads. The sample lists roughly 630,000 distinct CDR3 sequences; 14% were seen once. Sequencing used PBMCs from blood, obtained 14 to 15 days before vaccination. The source of these receptors is a man aged 50-59 years who received an inactivated influenza vaccine. CDR3s include the opening cysteine and the closing phenylalanine or tryptophan. Fields, in order: clone size, V gene, D gene, J gene, CDR3 protein, CDR3 DNA. The D gene is left open where the match is weak. The size of a clone is reported for some rows only, either as once, few or many, or as a class for expanded clones.

many,TRBV7-2,TRBD1,TRBJ1-1,CASSSPGTGNTEAFF,TGTGCCAGCAGCTCGCCCGGGACAGGGAACACTGAAGCTTTCTTT
.,TRBV5-6,.,TRBJ2-7,CASSLGLNNEQYF,TGTGCCAGCAGCTTGGGACTCAACAACGAGCAGTACTTC
.,TRBV12-3/TRBV12-4,.,TRBJ2-7,CASSPRGRRDEQYF,TGTGCCAGCAGTCCCCGAGGCAGAAGGGACGAGCAGTACTTC
few,TRBV6-2/TRBV6-3,.,TRBJ2-1,CASLPLGSRSYNEQFF,TGTGCCAGCTTACCCCTGGGAAGTAGGTCCTACAATGAGCAGTTCTTC
many,TRBV10-3,.,TRBJ2-7,CAISEIGGSSYEQYF,TGTGCCATCAGTGAAATCGGGGGAAGCTCCTACGAGCAGTACTTC
few,TRBV27,.,TRBJ2-7,CASSSISLVYEQYF,TGTGCCAGCAGTTCCATTTCTCTAGTCTACGAGCAGTACTTC
.,TRBV9,TRBD2,TRBJ2-1,CASSPRLAGDHEQFF,TGTGCCAGCAGCCCCAGACTAGCGGGAGACCATGAGCAGTTCTTC
.,TRBV9,.,TRBJ2-2,CASTPREYTGELFF,TGTGCCAGCACCCCCAGGGAGTACACCGGGGAGCTGTTTTTT
.,TRBV7-3,TRBD1,TRBJ2-2,CASSLFSGTGNTGELFF,TGTGCCAGCAGCCTTTTCTCCGGGACAGGGAACACCGGGGAGCTGTTTTTT
.,TRBV29-1,.,TRBJ1-3,CSVAISGNTIYF,TGCAGCGTGGCTATTTCTGGAAACACCATATATTTT
.,TRBV7-9,.,TRBJ2-1,CASSLAALVNEQFF,TGTGCCAGCAGCTTAGCTGCTTTGGTAAATGAGCAGTTCTTC
.,TRBV20-1,TRBD2,TRBJ2-7,CSAWSTSGATYEQYF,TGCAGTGCTTGGTCGACTAGCGGGGCAACCTACGAGCAGTACTTC
many,TRBV12-3/TRBV12-4,.,TRBJ2-3,CASSLRQGGDTQYF,TGTGCCAGCAGTTTACGGCAGGGGGGAGATACGCAGTATTTT
few,TRBV4-1,TRBD2,TRBJ2-2,CASSPAGLAGVGTGELFF,TGCGCCAGCAGCCCAGCGGGACTAGCGGGAGTAGGAACCGGGGAGCTGTTTTTT
.,TRBV24-1,.,TRBJ2-1,CATSVSAGGTQYNEQFF,TGTGCCACCAGTGTCAGCGCCGGAGGGACACAATACAATGAGCAGTTCTTC
few,TRBV12-3/TRBV12-4,.,TRBJ2-3,CASSLTSSFTDTQYF,TGTGCCAGCAGTTTAACGAGTTCATTCACAGATACGCAGTATTTT
.,TRBV20-1,TRBD1,TRBJ2-4,CSAHLGQGEGKNIQYF,TGCAGTGCTCACCTTGGACAGGGGGAAGGCAAAAACATTCAGTACTTC
few,TRBV30,.,TRBJ1-5,CAWSVDGNQPQHF,TGTGCCTGGAGTGTTGATGGGAATCAGCCCCAGCATTTT
.,TRBV12-3/TRBV12-4,TRBD2,TRBJ2-2,CASSLDGAGVYTGELFF,TGTGCCAGCAGTTTAGATGGAGCGGGGGTGTACACCGGGGAGCTGTTTTTT
.,TRBV5-5,.,TRBJ2-1,CASSLEGLGYNEQFF,TGTGCCAGCAGCTTGGAGGGCCTAGGCTACAATGAGCAGTTCTTC
few,TRBV28,.,TRBJ1-4,CASSSSLLTWDPNEKLFF,TGTGCCAGCAGTTCGAGCCTCCTGACATGGGACCCTAATGAAAAACTGTTTTTT
.,TRBV30,.,TRBJ2-6,CAWSKGSGLSGANVLTF,TGTGCCTGGAGCAAAGGGTCTGGTTTGTCTGGGGCCAACGTCCTGACTTTC
many,TRBV20-1,TRBD2,TRBJ2-1,CSARELAGSSYNEQFF,TGCAGTGCTAGAGAGTTAGCGGGAAGCTCCTACAATGAGCAGTTCTTC
few,TRBV14,.,TRBJ2-1,CASSQSGREQFF,TGTGCCAGCAGCCAAAGTGGACGGGAGCAGTTCTTC
few,TRBV6-5,.,TRBJ1-2,CASSYRGYYGYTF,TGTGCCAGCAGTTACCGGGGTTACTATGGCTACACCTTC
few,TRBV29-1,TRBD1,TRBJ2-1,CSVDQGASGNEQFF,TGCAGCGTTGACCAGGGGGCCTCTGGTAATGAGCAGTTCTTC